A single sample gave rise to the 20 T cell receptor beta chains below, sequenced in a study of blood T cell repertoires in COVID-19. Produced via immunoSEQ multiplex PCR; TCRdb's table is partial and in-frame only. The sample gives around 21,000 clones, 60% to 85% of which show up once; just over 55% is in the top ten. The sample taken for sequencing was peripheral blood. These receptors were obtained from a man older than 75 with acute or convalescent COVID-19.

J is TRBJ1-2 and V is TRBV27; 10 nucleotides align to TRBD1. The CDR3 length is 14 residues. With 6 bases clipped from V and 1 base from J, the junction kept 2 bases outside the gene matches. Germline V gene sequence: CDR1 MNHEY, CDR2 SMNVEV (reference sequence). The CDR3 DNA follows: TGTGCCAGCAGACGGACAGGGGGTAACTATGGCTACACCTTC. Translated, it gives CASRRTGGNYGYTF.

This clone was seen a handful of times. V is TRBV6-4 and J is TRBJ1-5, with 9 positions matching TRBD1. The junction had 13 bases not matched to a gene; V was cut back by 4 bases and J by 6 bases. Looked up from germline, CDR1 is MRHNA and CDR2 is SNTAGT. The CDR3 length is 17 residues. DNA for the CDR3: TGTGCCAGCAGTGGTGCCCCCGGGACAGGGTCCGCTCAGCCCCAGCATTTT. This codes for CASSGAPGTGSAQPQHF.

The chain links TRBV5-1 to TRBJ1-2; 7 nucleotides align to TRBD1. CDR1 and CDR2 from the germline V gene are SGHRS and YFSETQ. CDR3 length: 13 residues. V was clipped by 4 bases and J by 4 bases; unmatched bases: 4. CDR3 nucleotides: TGCGCCAGCAGCCCTGGGACAGTCTATGGCTACACCTTC. This gives the protein CASSPGTVYGYTF.

This clone was seen just once. This chain connects TRBV6-2 or TRBV6-3 to TRBJ2-7; D unresolved. CDR1 is MNHEY, CDR2 SVGEGT, per germline. This CDR3 is 13 amino acids long. Trimming took off 4 bases at V and 2 bases at J, with 9 bases between the two ends. CDR3 DNA: TGTGCCAGCAGTTCCCTACCAACCTACGAGCAGTACTTC. This sequence encodes CASSSLPTYEQYF.

This clone was detected only a few times. The chain has TRBV18 and TRBJ2-1; 7 nucleotides align to TRBD2. The CDR3 sequence is 15 residues long. J was trimmed by 4 bases and V by 2 bases; bases with no gene match: 5. Germline V gene sequence: CDR1 KGHSH, CDR2 LQKENI. CDR3 loop: CASSPGTTIYNEQFF. The CDR3 nucleotides are TGTGCCAGCTCACCAGGGACTACAATTTACAATGAGCAGTTCTTC.

Concerning this clone: At the DNA level, this CDR3 is encoded by other sequences in the same sample as well. CDR3 nucleotide sequence: TGCAGCGTGGTCGGGGGAAGTGGAAACACCATATATTTT. Its protein product is CSVVGGSGNTIYF. This sequence joins TRBV29-1 and TRBJ1-3; tentatively, D is TRBD1 (5 bases). The CDR3 has 13 residues. The V gene lost 6 bases and the J gene lost 3 bases, with 12 bases spanning the gap. The V gene's germline CDR1 is SQVTM and CDR2 ANQGSEA.

This clone has more than one count but fewer than ten. This chain connects TRBV28 to TRBJ2-3; tentatively, D is TRBD1 (6 bases). The CDR3 covers 16 residues. V was trimmed by 6 bases and J by 6 bases, leaving 22 bases between them. The germline V gene has CDR1 MDHEN and CDR2 SYDVKM. In DNA, the CDR3 is TGTGCCAGCAGAACACGACTGGCGACAAGGGGGGATACGCAGTATTTT. It codes for CASRTRLATRGDTQYF.

This clone was observed a handful of times. The chain has TRBV9 and TRBJ2-1; 7 bases are shared with TRBD2. V gave up 3 bases and J gave up 7 bases; unmatched junction bases: 10. This CDR3 comprises 15 residues. Germline V gives CDR1 SGDLS, CDR2 YYNGEE. The CDR3, as DNA: TGTGCCAGCAGCGAGTGGGGTAGCGGGCTTAATGAGCAGTTCTTC. Residues: CASSEWGSGLNEQFF. Full variable domain (remainder filled in from reference TRBV9 and TRBJ2-1): DSGVTQTPKHLITATGQRVTLRCSPRSGDLSVYWYQQSLDQGLQFLIQYYNGEERAKGNILERFSAQQFPDLHSELNLSSLELGDSALYFCASSEWGSGLNEQFFGPGTRLTVL.

V is TRBV18 and J is TRBJ1-4, with D perhaps TRBD1 (5 bases). The germline V and J ends were trimmed by 6 bases and 5 bases, with 16 bases remaining between them. The CDR3 length is 15 residues. Germline values: CDR1 KGHSH, CDR2 LQKENI. The CDR3 bases are TGTGCCAGCTCCCCGATTGCAGGGCTCAATGAAAAACTGTTTTTT. Translation: CASSPIAGLNEKLFF.

This clone was observed a single time. The chain joins TRBV7-2 to TRBJ2-1, with D possibly matching TRBD1 (6 bases). Deletions cut 1 base from V and 2 bases from J, with 15 bases between. This CDR3 is 17 amino acids long. The germline CDR1 and CDR2 sequences are SGHTA and FQGNSA. CDR3 protein: CASSLVLGTTTYNEQFF. The CDR3 DNA reads as TGTGCCAGCAGCTTAGTTCTCGGGACAACAACCTACAATGAGCAGTTCTTC.

Only a few counts were recorded for this clone. The gene calls are TRBV4-2 and TRBJ2-7, with TRBD2 matching over 9 bases. This CDR3 has 14 amino acids. Germline lookup yields CDR1 LGHNA and CDR2 YNFKEQ. V shed 5 bases, J shed 6 bases, and the junction held 8 bases outside the gene matches. CDR3 in amino acids: CASSAGGHRGEQYF. CDR3 nucleotide sequence: TGTGCCAGCAGCGCGGGGGGGCATCGCGGCGAGCAGTACTTC.

V is TRBV4-1 and J is TRBJ2-6, with TRBD1 as a possible D gene (6 bases). The CDR3 runs to 17 residues. V lost 4 bases and J lost 0, with 13 bases in between. In germline, CDR1 is MGHRA, CDR2 YSYEKL. CDR3 sequence: CASSRGHLGSGANVLTF. The CDR3 DNA reads TGCGCCAGCAGCCGGGGGCACCTGGGCTCTGGGGCCAACGTCCTGACTTTC.

The table lists this clone with a count of one. The chain links TRBV6-6 to TRBJ1-6; 10 bases match TRBD1. Losses at the gene ends were 0 bases for V and 8 bases for J; bases not matched to a gene: 1. Germline V gene data show CDR1 as MNHNY and CDR2 as SVGAGI (reference sequence). The CDR3 has 15 residues. CDR3 in DNA: TGTGCCAGCAGTTACTCTGGGACAGGGGATTCACCCCTCCACTTT. Its translation is CASSYSGTGDSPLHF.

The V call is TRBV7-2, the J call TRBJ2-1, with 11 bases that match TRBD2. The germline V gene encodes CDR1 SGHTA and CDR2 FQGNSA. V dropped 1 base and J dropped 3; count of bases not matched to a gene: 5. The CDR3 is 17 amino acids. Written as DNA, the CDR3 is TGTGCCAGCAGCTTAGGGTGGGGGACTAGCGGCTACAATGAGCAGTTCTTC. Its translation: CASSLGWGTSGYNEQFF.

The rearrangement joins TRBV12-3 or TRBV12-4 to TRBJ1-6; no reliable D call. This CDR3 is built from 13 residues. Trimming took 4 bases from V and 8 from J, leaving 9 bases between them. CDR3 residues: CASSSSGYSPLHF. For the CDR3, the DNA is TGTGCCAGCAGTTCCAGTGGTTATTCACCCCTCCACTTT.

The chain carries TRBV4-1 and TRBJ2-3; 9 positions agree with TRBD2. The CDR3 has 17 amino acids. The ends lost 2 bases at V and 0 bases at J; junction bases unmatched: 6. Germline CDR1 reads MGHRA; CDR2 reads YSYEKL. The CDR3 reads CASSQPRLAVSTDTQYF. CDR3 DNA sequence: TGCGCCAGCAGCCAACCCAGACTAGCGGTCAGCACAGATACGCAGTATTTT.

The chain recombines TRBV6-1 with TRBJ1-6, with 9 positions matching TRBD1. The CDR3 has 14 amino acids. V was clipped by 3 bases and J by 7 bases; unmatched bases: 1. Germline V CDR1 and CDR2: MNHNS, SASEGT. Written as DNA, the CDR3 is TGTGCCAGCAGTGACGGACAGGGGAATTCACCCCTCCACTTT. Protein product: CASSDGQGNSPLHF.

This clone occurred once. This rearrangement joins TRBV3-1 (or the pseudogene TRBV3-2) to TRBJ1-1; D ambiguous. Looked up from germline, CDR1 is LGHDT and CDR2 is YNNKEL (reference sequence). V was clipped by 5 bases and J by 7 bases, with 14 bases between them. The CDR3 has 13 residues. This CDR3 reads CASSSQAAYEAFF. The CDR3 DNA follows: TGTGCCAGCAGCAGCCAAGCGGCCTATGAAGCTTTCTTT.

This clone showed up many times. The chain has TRBV14 and TRBJ1-2, with TRBD1 as a possible D gene (5 bases). V was cut by 4 bases and J by 2 bases, with 5 bases left in between. There are 12 residues in the CDR3. The germline gives CDR1 SGHDN, CDR2 FVKESK. The CDR3: CASSRQNYGYTF. In nucleotides, the CDR3 is TGTGCCAGCAGCCGACAGAACTATGGCTACACCTTC.

V usage is TRBV6-5 and J usage is TRBJ2-7, with 7 bases identical to TRBD1. This CDR3 has 16 residues. V gave up 0 bases and J gave up 0 bases; unmatched junction bases: 5. Per germline, CDR1 MNHEY and CDR2 SVGAGI. CDR3 coding DNA: TGTGCCAGCAGTTACTCCGGACAGGTCAGCTCCTACGAGCAGTACTTC. Amino acid sequence: CASSYSGQVSSYEQYF.